This T cell receptor beta chain was captured in a study of cytotoxic CD8 clonotypes in ibrutinib-treated CLL. The wider study: Mean yields were roughly 240,000 productive templates and some 90,000 productive rearrangements per sample. Study-wide results and limits: Clonality at baseline surpassed age-matched healthy donors and tracked circulating CD8+ T-cell counts.

Sequenced by immunoSEQ multiplex PCR; TCRdb stores in-frame clones only, minus some. Among some 93,000 clones listed, roughly 80% were seen once. The CDR3 loop spans 14 amino acids. The germline V gene has CDR1 LGHNA and CDR2 YNFKEQ. Trimming removed 5 bases from V and 7 bases from J; junction bases left unmatched: 7. Frozen PBMC stocks contributed around 1.9 micrograms of genomic DNA to the TCR beta libraries. This clone was seen once. Its cognate antigen is unknown. The J gene is TRBJ1-2, the V gene TRBV4-2, with 10 bases aligning to TRBD1. Sequenced material: PBMCs, taken after 12 months of ibrutinib treatment. The sequence was obtained from a human donor with chronic lymphocytic leukemia. CDR3 sequence reads: CASSLGQGEGGYTF. In DNA form, the CDR3 reads TGTGCCAGCAGCTTAGGACAGGGGGAAGGTGGCTACACCTTC.